One and the same sample provided the 16 T cell receptor beta chains below, sequenced in a study of blood T cell repertoires in COVID-19 (TCRdb year 2020). Preparation of the library involved the immunoSEQ multiplex PCR assay. The table was pulled from immuneACCESS by TCRdb, which kept in-frame rearrangements only. Such tables lose some clones; where checked, under half of the loss comes from unresolved V genes, and the rest has no known cause. This sample gives a few hundred thousand clones in total; around 89% of them show up just once. The top ten constitute 1.1% of the sample. Material: PBMCs or T cells enriched from blood (not recorded which). Receptors originate from a young man who had recovered from COVID-19.

V is TRBV30 and J is TRBJ2-7; 7 bases match TRBD1. This CDR3 is built from 12 residues. The V and J ends lost 3 bases and 6 bases, in that order; junction bases with no gene match: 5. Germline lookup yields CDR1 GTSNPN and CDR2 SVGIG (reference sequence). The CDR3 loop is CAWSWTGGEQYF. The CDR3 coding sequence is TGTGCCTGGAGCTGGACAGGCGGCGAGCAGTACTTC.

This clone was seen a single time. The rearrangement links TRBV7-9 to TRBJ2-1; no reliable D call. Looked up from germline, CDR1 is SEHNR and CDR2 is FQNEAQ (reference sequence). CDR3 length equals 14 residues. With 7 bases removed from V and 9 bases from J, the gap between germline ends came to 19 bases. Here the CDR3 reads CASTTTSPRLEQFF. CDR3 nucleotide sequence: TGTGCCAGCACAACCACCTCGCCTCGACTTGAGCAGTTCTTC.

The J gene is TRBJ2-7, the V gene TRBV28; D is unclear. With 6 bases removed from V and 4 bases from J, the gap between germline ends came to 13 bases. The CDR3 is made up of 13 amino acids. Germline V gene sequence: CDR1 MDHEN, CDR2 SYDVKM. The CDR3: CASSPPPSYEQYF. Written as DNA, the CDR3 is TGTGCCAGCAGCCCTCCCCCCTCGTACGAGCAGTACTTC.

The gene calls are TRBV7-9 and TRBJ2-5, with a weak D call TRBD1 (5 bases). The ends were cut back, 5 bases at V and 5 bases at J, with 15 bases in the middle. The CDR3 totals 14 residues. Germline V gene data show CDR1 as SEHNR and CDR2 as FQNEAQ (reference sequence). CDR3 bases: TGTGCCAGCAGCAACGTGGGCAGGGTGGAGACCCAGTACTTC. It specifies CASSNVGRVETQYF.

The table lists this clone with a count of one. The CDR3 DNA sequence: TGCAGCGCTGGACAGGGCACCTATGGCTACACCTTC. It is translated as CSAGQGTYGYTF. V usage is TRBV29-1 and J usage is TRBJ1-2; 8 positions agree with TRBD1. This CDR3 region has 12 residues. After removal of 7 bases from V and 4 bases from J, the junction contained 5 bases not matched to a gene. The germline gives CDR1 SQVTM, CDR2 ANQGSEA.

To note about this clone: Other DNA sequences in the sample encode the same CDR3. The chain employs TRBV9 and TRBJ2-3; maybe TRBD2 (7 bases). Trimming took 2 bases from V and 2 from J, leaving 12 bases between them. The CDR3 totals 15 residues. Germline assignment: CDR1 SGDLS and CDR2 YYNGEE. The CDR3 sequence: CASSVAGASTDTQYF. CDR3 in DNA: TGTGCCAGCAGCGTGGCGGGGGCATCCACAGATACGCAGTATTTT.

On this clone: Other DNA sequences from this sample encode an identical CDR3 as well. The gene calls are TRBV12-3 or TRBV12-4 and TRBJ2-7; D unclear. V lost 6 bases, J lost 2 bases, and 5 bases lay in between. The CDR3 is made up of 11 amino acids. CDR3 DNA sequence: TGTGCCAGCAGCCGAGCCTACGAGCAGTACTTC. The encoded protein is CASSRAYEQYF.

The chain links TRBV5-4 to TRBJ2-5, with TRBD2 as a possible D gene (5 bases). The CDR3 is 14 residues long. Germline CDR1 and CDR2: SGHNT and YYREEE (reference sequence). The germline V and J ends were trimmed by 4 bases and 4 bases, with 14 bases remaining between them. CDR3 sequence reads: CASSSSARGETQYF. The CDR3 region has the DNA TGTGCCAGCAGCAGTAGCGCCCGGGGAGAGACCCAGTACTTC.

The chain employs TRBV5-1 and TRBJ2-3, with D maybe TRBD2 (5 bases). Trimming pared 4 bases from V and 4 bases from J, leaving 13 bases between. In germline, CDR1 is SGHRS, CDR2 YFSETQ. CDR3 length equals 14 residues. The CDR3 sequence: CASSLSGSADTQYF. The CDR3 DNA reads as TGCGCCAGCAGCCTAAGCGGATCGGCAGATACGCAGTATTTT.

V is TRBV4-1 and J is TRBJ1-1; no reliable D call. With 0 bases removed from V and 6 bases from J, the gap between germline ends came to 14 bases. Per germline, CDR1 MGHRA and CDR2 YSYEKL. The CDR3 has 15 amino acids. CDR3 DNA sequence: TGCGCCAGCAGCCAAGATCCGGGGATCGGCTCTGAAGCTTTCTTT. It codes for CASSQDPGIGSEAFF.

The V call is TRBV6-4, the J call TRBJ2-3; D ambiguous. Trimming cost V 5 bases and J 5 bases, with 5 bases left between them. The CDR3 totals 11 residues. Germline-derived CDR1 and CDR2 are MRHNA and SNTAGT. CDR3 region: CASSFLDTQYF. The CDR3 DNA sequence: TGTGCCAGCAGTTTCTTAGATACGCAGTATTTT.

The count of this clone is one. V gene TRBV28 combines with J gene TRBJ1-5; D may be TRBD1 (5 bases). The germline CDR1 and CDR2 sequences are MDHEN and SYDVKM. The CDR3 covers 14 residues. V was trimmed by 5 bases and J by 5 bases, leaving 13 bases between them. DNA of the CDR3: TGTGCCAGCAGTCTTTCTCCAGGGCATCAGCCCCAGCATTTT. It is translated as CASSLSPGHQPQHF.

The chain is built from TRBV5-8 and TRBJ1-2; D is uncertain. Germline CDR1 SGHTS, CDR2 YDEGEE. This CDR3 has 13 residues. The V end lost 2 bases, the J end lost 4 bases, and 9 bases lay between the germline ends. The CDR3 nucleotides read TGTGCCAGCAGCTTATCCCGGTTCTATGGCTACACCTTC. Its translation: CASSLSRFYGYTF.

The chain combines TRBV7-3 with TRBJ2-3; 10 bases agree with TRBD2. The CDR3 sequence is 16 residues long. V shed 5 bases, J shed 3 bases, and the junction held 8 bases outside the gene matches. Germline V gives CDR1 SGHTA, CDR2 FQGTGA. CDR3 sequence (DNA): TGTGCCAGCAGCCCCTCAGCGGGAGGGGGTACAGATACGCAGTATTTT. This sequence encodes CASSPSAGGGTDTQYF. Full variable domain (missing parts from reference TRBV7-3 and TRBJ2-3): GAGVSQTPSNKVTEKGKYVELRCDPISGHTALYWYRQSLGQGPEFLIYFQGTGAADDSGLPNDRFFAVRPEGSVSTLKIQRTERGDSAVYLCASSPSAGGGTDTQYFGPGTRLTVL.

This chain uses TRBV18 with TRBJ1-1, with TRBD1 matching over 8 bases. This CDR3 region has 11 residues. Per the germline V gene, CDR1 is KGHSH and CDR2 is LQKENI. J lost 10 bases, V lost 6 bases, and 4 bases had no gene match. CDR3 in amino acids: CASSRQGPAFF. CDR3 nucleotide sequence: TGTGCCAGCTCGCGACAGGGGCCAGCTTTCTTT.

The chain combines TRBV2 with TRBJ1-1; D unresolved. Deletions cut 7 bases from V and 2 bases from J, with 17 bases between. The length of the CDR3 is 15 residues. Germline CDR1 is SNHLY and CDR2 is FYNNEI. CDR3 nucleotides: TGTGCCAGCATGGCAGGCCACACTTCTAACACTGAAGCTTTCTTT. This encodes CASMAGHTSNTEAFF.